The present T cell receptor beta chain was sequenced within a study of shared clonotypes between healthy human individuals. Naive CD8 cells lacked CD45RO and underwent positive selection for CCR7, leaving out terminally differentiated effector memory CD45RA+ cells. The sample holds one count of this clone. Produced via immunoSEQ multiplex PCR; TCRdb's table is partial and in-frame only. The profile shows about 1,800,000 clones, about 95% of them singletons. This CDR3 has 18 residues. V lost 0 bases and J lost 0, with 17 bases in between. Germline-derived CDR1 and CDR2 are SGHDN and FVKESK. The chain combines TRBV14 with TRBJ1-1; D call uncertain. The receptor comes from a man between 18 and 35 years old in good health. Sequenced sample: naive CD8+ T cells sorted from blood. The CDR3 DNA follows: TGTGCCAGCAGCCAAGATTTGATTGAGGGAGTTGTGAACACTGAAGCTTTCTTT. As protein: CASSQDLIEGVVNTEAFF.